A single sample is the source of the 24 T cell receptor beta chains below, sequenced in a study of cytomegalovirus exposure and HLA in healthy donors. The study ran its PCR with 60 Vbeta and 13 Jbeta primers. Generated by immunoSEQ multiplex PCR, the TCRdb table keeps only in-frame clones and is missing some. The repertoire consists of about 110,000 clones, with 60% to 75% occurring once and the leading ten covering roughly 8%. The sample taken for sequencing was PBMCs. Receptor source: a young man in good health and CMV-seronegative.

In this sample, this clone turned up a few times. This chain connects TRBV5-1 to TRBJ2-3; no reliable D call. V was pared by 5 bases and J by 1 base, with 11 bases between. The CDR3 extends over 14 amino acids. Germline loops: CDR1 SGHRS, CDR2 YFSETQ. The CDR3 protein is CASRENPGTDTQYF. Here the CDR3 DNA reads TGCGCCAGCAGGGAGAACCCGGGCACAGATACGCAGTATTTT.

The CDR3 spells CASSLLAGALNEQFF. The CDR3 DNA reads TGTGCCAGCAGTCTGTTAGCGGGGGCCTTAAATGAGCAGTTCTTC. The rearrangement joins TRBV28 to TRBJ2-1, with 9 bases identical to TRBD2. The CDR3 spans 15 residues. V trimming: 5 bases; J trimming: 7 bases; junction bases outside the gene matches: 9. The germline CDR1 and CDR2 sequences are MDHEN and SYDVKM.

The chain links TRBV6-6 to TRBJ1-1, with 8 bases lining up with TRBD1. CDR1 is MNHNY, CDR2 SVGAGI, per germline (reference sequence). The CDR3 totals 12 residues. J lost 5 bases, V lost 10 bases, and 6 bases had no gene match. The CDR3 sequence is CATTGGGTEAFF. The CDR3 bases are TGTGCCACCACAGGGGGTGGTACTGAAGCTTTCTTT.

The chain couples TRBV6-5 to TRBJ2-1; weak D call: TRBD2 (6 bases). The germline gives CDR1 MNHEY, CDR2 SVGAGI. There are 14 residues in the CDR3. V gave up 6 bases and J gave up 4 bases, with 13 bases separating them. CDR3 DNA sequence: TGTGCCAGCAGATCCGGGACTTCTTACAATGAGCAGTTCTTC. This sequence encodes CASRSGTSYNEQFF.

J is TRBJ1-1 and V is TRBV6-1, with unresolved D. The V end lost 2 bases, the J end lost 0 bases, and 7 bases lay between the germline ends. The V gene's germline CDR1 is MNHNS and CDR2 SASEGT. CDR3 size: 14 residues. The CDR3 nucleotides read TGTGCCAGCAGTGAAAGAAGAGTGAACACTGAAGCTTTCTTT. Translating it yields CASSERRVNTEAFF.

The rearrangement joins TRBV28 to TRBJ2-7, with 11 bases aligning to TRBD2. Germline V gene sequence: CDR1 MDHEN, CDR2 SYDVKM. J lost 2 bases, V lost 6 bases, and 3 bases had no gene match. This CDR3 contains 14 residues. The CDR3 coding sequence is TGTGCCAGCAGCCCACTAGCGGGGGCCTACGAGCAGTACTTC. This sequence encodes CASSPLAGAYEQYF.

This clone was observed a handful of times. The chain joins TRBV7-9 to TRBJ2-1; D possibly corresponds to TRBD2 (7 bases). Trimming cost V 6 bases and J 0 bases, with 24 bases left between them. The CDR3 spans 19 residues. Germline CDR1 is SEHNR and CDR2 is FQNEAQ (reference sequence). The CDR3 bases are TGTGCCAGCAGTCAATTACGCAGGGGCGGGGGAAGCTCCTACAATGAGCAGTTCTTC. Its translation: CASSQLRRGGGSSYNEQFF.

The chain couples TRBV30 to TRBJ1-2; the D gene is possibly TRBD1 (5 bases). Germline-derived CDR1 and CDR2 are GTSNPN and SVGIG (reference sequence). This CDR3 contains 16 residues. Trimming cost V 5 bases and J 2 bases, with 21 bases left between them. CDR3 residues: CAWPPGQGLGNYGYTF. The CDR3 nucleotides are TGTGCCTGGCCACCCGGCCAGGGCCTCGGAAACTATGGCTACACCTTC.

The rearrangement joins TRBV2 to TRBJ2-3, with a tentative D call TRBD2 (5 bases). CDR3 size: 17 residues. CDR1 is SNHLY, CDR2 FYNNEI, per germline. V lost 1 base to trimming and J lost 2 bases, with 16 bases between them. The CDR3 is CASSEGWTFGVTDTQYF. The CDR3 coding sequence is TGTGCCAGCAGTGAAGGGTGGACTTTTGGGGTCACAGATACGCAGTATTTT. Drawing the rest from reference TRBV2 and TRBJ2-3, the complete variable domain is EPEVTQTPSHQVTQMGQEVILRCVPISNHLYFYWYRQILGQKVEFLVSFYNNEISEKSEIFDDQFSVERPDGSNFTLKIRSTKLEDSAMYFCASSEGWTFGVTDTQYFGPGTRLTVL.

The V gene is TRBV5-1, the J gene TRBJ2-1; 8 nucleotides align to TRBD2. With 3 bases clipped from V and 10 bases from J, the junction kept 6 bases outside the gene matches. The germline V gene has CDR1 SGHRS and CDR2 YFSETQ. The CDR3 has 13 amino acids. CDR3: CASSWLAGQEQFF. CDR3 DNA sequence: TGCGCCAGCAGCTGGTTAGCGGGGCAGGAGCAGTTCTTC.

V gene TRBV29-1 combines with J gene TRBJ1-2; tentative D call: TRBD1 (6 bases). CDR3 length: 12 amino acids. V dropped 6 bases and J dropped 4 bases, with 12 bases sitting between them. Germline V CDR1 and CDR2: SQVTM, ANQGSEA. The CDR3 DNA reads TGCAGCGTCGCGGGGGCGGGCTATGGCTACACCTTC. It specifies CSVAGAGYGYTF.

This clone came up a few times. The chain carries TRBV4-2 and TRBJ2-7, with no clear D. V was trimmed by 3 bases and J by 5 bases, leaving 8 bases between them. Per the germline V gene, CDR1 is LGHNA and CDR2 is YNFKEQ. The CDR3 consists of 12 residues. The CDR3 DNA reads TGTGCCAGCAGCCAGAACTTGCACGAGCAGTACTTC. It translates to CASSQNLHEQYF.

This rearrangement joins TRBV19 to TRBJ1-1; D perhaps matches TRBD1 (5 bases). The germline V gene has CDR1 LNHDA and CDR2 SQIVND (reference sequence). The CDR3 totals 15 residues. V lost 5 bases and J lost 4, with 17 bases in between. DNA for the CDR3: TGTGCCAGTAGTCCCCACCGGGGGGGAAGCACTGAAGCTTTCTTT. Amino acids: CASSPHRGGSTEAFF.

V gene TRBV29-1 combines with J gene TRBJ2-3; TRBD2 matches at 14 bases. Trimming removed 7 bases from V and 3 bases from J; junction bases left unmatched: 6. This CDR3 is 15 amino acids long. The germline V gene has CDR1 SQVTM and CDR2 ANQGSEA. CDR3 nucleotides: TGCAGCGGGGGACTAGCGGGAGTAGGTACAGATACGCAGTATTTT. It specifies CSGGLAGVGTDTQYF.

This clone was detected only once. This sequence joins TRBV2 and TRBJ2-7; tentative D call: TRBD1 (5 bases). The CDR3 spans 14 residues. Germline assignment: CDR1 SNHLY and CDR2 FYNNEI. V was trimmed by 5 bases and J by 3 bases, leaving 14 bases between them. CDR3 in DNA: TGTGCCAGCAGTCAGGGCCAAGCAATCTACGAGCAGTACTTC. Amino acids: CASSQGQAIYEQYF. Using reference TRBV2 and TRBJ2-7 for the parts outside the CDR3, the full variable domain is EPEVTQTPSHQVTQMGQEVILRCVPISNHLYFYWYRQILGQKVEFLVSFYNNEISEKSEIFDDQFSVERPDGSNFTLKIRSTKLEDSAMYFCASSQGQAIYEQYFGPGTRLTVT.

CDR3 DNA: TGTGCCACCGTGACCGGGGTGAACACTGAAGCTTTCTTT. Its translation: CATVTGVNTEAFF. This rearrangement joins TRBV6-1 to TRBJ1-1; D gene unclear. The CDR3 consists of 13 residues. CDR1 and CDR2 (germline): MNHNS, SASEGT. Trimming took off 10 bases at V and 0 bases at J, with 12 bases between the two ends.

V and J are TRBV19 and TRBJ1-5; D perhaps matches TRBD1 (5 bases). Germline CDR1 is LNHDA and CDR2 is SQIVND (reference sequence). The CDR3 has 14 amino acids. The V gene lost 5 bases and the J gene lost 6 bases, with 14 bases spanning the gap. In DNA form, the CDR3 reads TGTGCCAGTAGTTCCAGGGAATTCTCTCAGCCCCAGCATTTT. Amino acids: CASSSREFSQPQHF.

V and J are TRBV18 and TRBJ2-2; 10 bases are shared with TRBD1. J lost 3 bases, V lost 4 bases, and 5 bases had no gene match. In germline, CDR1 is KGHSH, CDR2 LQKENI. This CDR3 is built from 16 residues. The CDR3 region has the DNA TGTGCCAGCTCACTTAGACAGGGGGCCTACACCGGGGAGCTGTTTTTT. Amino acid sequence: CASSLRQGAYTGELFF.

The rearrangement links TRBV9 to TRBJ2-3; D is unclear. CDR1 SGDLS and CDR2 YYNGEE come from the germline V gene. The CDR3 is made up of 13 amino acids. Trimming removed 2 bases at V and 2 bases at J, with 6 bases between. The DNA of the CDR3 is TGTGCCAGCAGCGTGGGCTTCACAGATACGCAGTATTTT. It specifies CASSVGFTDTQYF.

The V gene is TRBV25-1, the J gene TRBJ2-7, with D maybe TRBD1 (6 bases). The CDR3 consists of 13 residues. V was cut by 2 bases and J by 7 bases, with 12 bases left in between. Per the germline V gene, CDR1 is MGHDK and CDR2 is SYGVNS. The CDR3 DNA is TGTGCCAGCAGTGAAGGGGACATCCGGGAGCAGTACTTC. This sequence encodes CASSEGDIREQYF.

V is TRBV6-5 and J is TRBJ2-3; 7 positions match TRBD2. J gave up 0 bases and V 4 bases, and 4 bases lay outside the gene matches. CDR1 and CDR2 (germline): MNHEY, SVGAGI. The CDR3 has 15 amino acids. CDR3 sequence reads: CASSSPAGSTDTQYF. In nucleotides, the CDR3 is TGTGCCAGCAGTTCCCCAGCGGGAAGCACAGATACGCAGTATTTT.

The chain is built from TRBV11-3 and TRBJ2-7; D not certain. Deletions cut 0 bases from V and 5 bases from J, with 8 bases between. Germline CDR1 and CDR2: SGHNT and YENEEA. This CDR3 contains 13 residues. The CDR3 spells CASSLDLVNEQYF. The CDR3 nucleotides read TGTGCCAGCAGCTTAGATCTAGTAAACGAGCAGTACTTC.

V usage is TRBV5-6 and J usage is TRBJ1-2; a possible D gene is TRBD1 (6 bases). Looked up from germline, CDR1 is SGHDT and CDR2 is YYEEEE. The ends were cut back, 3 bases at V and 6 bases at J, with 15 bases in the middle. The CDR3 covers 14 residues. CDR3 loop: CASSSLDSLDGYTF. CDR3 sequence (DNA): TGTGCCAGCAGCTCCCTGGACAGCCTCGATGGCTACACCTTC.

This clone was observed a single time. The chain employs TRBV18 and TRBJ1-2; TRBD1 agrees at 8 bases. Per germline, CDR1 KGHSH and CDR2 LQKENI. The CDR3 contains 17 residues. Trimming at V came to 0 bases and at J to 3 bases, leaving 9 bases not matched to a gene. CDR3 sequence: CASSPPGLQGGDYGYTF. CDR3 nucleotide sequence: TGTGCCAGCTCACCACCGGGGCTACAGGGGGGCGACTATGGCTACACCTTC.